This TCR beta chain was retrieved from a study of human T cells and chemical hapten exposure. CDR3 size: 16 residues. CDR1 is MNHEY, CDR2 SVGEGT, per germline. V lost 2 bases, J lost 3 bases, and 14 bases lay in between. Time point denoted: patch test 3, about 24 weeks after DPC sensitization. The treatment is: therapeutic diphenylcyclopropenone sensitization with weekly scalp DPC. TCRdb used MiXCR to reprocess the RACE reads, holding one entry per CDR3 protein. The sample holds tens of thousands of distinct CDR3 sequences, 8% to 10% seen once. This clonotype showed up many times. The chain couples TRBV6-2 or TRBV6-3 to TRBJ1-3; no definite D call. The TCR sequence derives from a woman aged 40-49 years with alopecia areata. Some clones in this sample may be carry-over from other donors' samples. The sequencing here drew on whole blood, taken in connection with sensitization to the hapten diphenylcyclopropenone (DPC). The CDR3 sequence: CASSYRREELGNTIYF. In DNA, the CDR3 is TGTGCCAGCAGTTACCGCCGCGAGGAACTTGGAAACACCATATATTTT.